A single T cell receptor (beta chain) is shown here with its context. This entry is derived from a study of shared clonotypes between healthy human individuals. This CDR3 is 16 amino acids long. Germline CDR1 and CDR2: SGHNT and YENEEA. V was clipped by 5 bases and J by 0 bases; unmatched bases: 7. The data were produced by immunoSEQ multiplex PCR, yet TCRdb's version contains in-frame clones alone and is incomplete. The sample includes under 600,000 clones, roughly 79% of them seen just once. The genes are TRBV11-3 and TRBJ2-1; 7 bases align to TRBD2. The sequenced material came from PBMCs. The sequence derives from a woman aged 40-49 years in good health. Some clones in this sample may be carry-over from other donors' samples. The CDR3 protein is CASSQRASGSYNEQFF. CDR3 nucleotide sequence: TGTGCCAGCAGCCAGAGGGCTAGCGGCTCCTACAATGAGCAGTTCTTC.